This TCR beta chain was observed in a study of blood T cell repertoires in COVID-19. Study at large: Whether acute or convalescent, the COVID-19 samples came from the United States, Italy and Spain. Nucleic acid was either cDNA or gDNA, and it came from T cells, B-cell-depleted T cells, or PBMCs.

This CDR3 region has 18 residues. Per the germline V gene, CDR1 is SGHVS and CDR2 is FQNEAQ. With 3 bases clipped from V and 1 base from J, the junction kept 7 bases outside the gene matches. Original processing methods: Nucleated cell counts were estimated from reference gene primer amplification. Clones were sequenced by immunoSEQ multiplex PCR, and TCRdb holds only the in-frame ones, with some missing. Clonal size and the V and J genes are those of that table, whereas D and trimming came from the DNA. The sample gives roughly 190,000 clones, around nine tenths of which show up once; 3.5% to 4.5% is in the top ten.

Sequenced: peripheral blood. The TCR was taken from a man aged 18 to 30 with active or convalescent COVID-19. The rearrangement links TRBV7-8 to TRBJ2-2; 11 bases are shared with TRBD2. The CDR3 bases are TGTGCCAGCAGCTTGCCTGCTAGCGGGGGGCTGAACACCGGGGAGCTGTTTTTT. It is translated as CASSLPASGGLNTGELFF.